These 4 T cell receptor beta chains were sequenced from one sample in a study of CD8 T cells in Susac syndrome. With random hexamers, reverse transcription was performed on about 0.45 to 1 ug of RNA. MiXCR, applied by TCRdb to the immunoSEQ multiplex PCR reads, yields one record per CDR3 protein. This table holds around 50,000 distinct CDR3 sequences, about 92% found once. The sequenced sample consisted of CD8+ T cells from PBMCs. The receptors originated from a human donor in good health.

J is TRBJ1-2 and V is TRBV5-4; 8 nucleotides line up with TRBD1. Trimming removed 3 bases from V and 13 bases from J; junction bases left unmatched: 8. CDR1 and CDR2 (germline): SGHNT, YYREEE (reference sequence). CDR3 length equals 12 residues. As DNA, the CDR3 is TGTGCCAGCAGCTCCGACAGGGGACTAAGCACCTTC. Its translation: CASSSDRGLSTF.

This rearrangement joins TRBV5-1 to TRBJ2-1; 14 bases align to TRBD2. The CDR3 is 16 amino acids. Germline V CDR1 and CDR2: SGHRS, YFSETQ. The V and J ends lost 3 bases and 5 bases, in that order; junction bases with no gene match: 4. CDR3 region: CASSSTGLAGDNEQFF. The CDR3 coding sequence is TGCGCCAGCAGCTCCACGGGACTAGCGGGAGACAATGAGCAGTTCTTC.

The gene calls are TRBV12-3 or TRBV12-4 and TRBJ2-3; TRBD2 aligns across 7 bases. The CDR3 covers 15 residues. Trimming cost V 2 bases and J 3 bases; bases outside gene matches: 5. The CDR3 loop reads CASSLWVSGTDTQYF. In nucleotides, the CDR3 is TGTGCCAGCAGTTTATGGGTTAGCGGGACAGATACGCAGTATTTT.

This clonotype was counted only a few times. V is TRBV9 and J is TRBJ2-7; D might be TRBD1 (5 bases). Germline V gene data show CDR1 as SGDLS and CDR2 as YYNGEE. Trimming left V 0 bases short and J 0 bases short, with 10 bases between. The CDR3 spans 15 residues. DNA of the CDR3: TGTGCCAGCAGCGTAGCGCAGGGCTTCTCCTACGAGCAGTACTTC. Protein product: CASSVAQGFSYEQYF.